This T cell receptor (beta chain) was documented in a study of T cell responses to AZD1222 COVID-19 vaccine. V trimming: 0 bases; J trimming: 3 bases; junction bases outside the gene matches: 3. CDR3 length: 15 amino acids. CDR1 and CDR2 (germline): LGHDT, YNNKEL (reference sequence). General study results and limits: Researchers report vaccine-associated CD4 TCRs spanning spike, with dominance at 160-218 and 743-854. White British donors predominated, females outnumbered males, and clonal diversity was possibly underestimated. Targeting of unmutated variant regions was reportedly seen in nearly half of spike-specific TCRs.

Assay used: immunoSEQ multiplex PCR; TCRdb lists only in-frame clones, some missing. The sample includes around 140,000 clones, about 92% of them seen just once. About this clone itself: Its antigen is as yet unknown.

Material: peripheral blood, obtained on day 0 of AZD1222 vaccination. The J gene is TRBJ2-3, the V gene TRBV3-1 (or the pseudogene TRBV3-2); 7 nucleotides line up with TRBD2. This TCR was sampled from an adult in good health. Written as DNA, the CDR3 is TGTGCCAGCAGCCAAGAGGGACTAAGTACAGATACGCAGTATTTT. Translated: CASSQEGLSTDTQYF.